This T cell receptor (beta chain) was sequenced during a study of cytomegalovirus exposure and HLA in healthy donors. Findings of the study overall: Reportedly, cytomegalovirus status was diagnosed with high sensitivity and specificity. There was a cluster of highly shared sequence variants that was likely a sequencing artifact.

Primers for the PCR totalled 60 Vbeta and 13 Jbeta. Libraries were prepared by immunoSEQ multiplex PCR; TCRdb keeps only in-frame clonotypes and omits some of them. Counted here are about 180,000 clones, around 76% occurring once; the ten biggest clones make up under 3%. CDR1 and CDR2 from the germline V gene are MNHEY and SVGAGI. This CDR3 contains 15 residues. Germline trimming cut 0 bases from V and 2 bases from J; bases unmatched to any gene: 4. Concerning this clone itself: As yet, its antigen is unknown.

The clonotype was recovered from a woman in her twenties or thirties in good health and CMV-seropositive. Sequenced: PBMCs. This chain joins TRBV6-5 and TRBJ2-7; 7 bases are a match to TRBD2. Written as DNA, the CDR3 is TGTGCCAGCAGTTACTCTCTAGCGGACACCTACGAGCAGTACTTC. Translated, it gives CASSYSLADTYEQYF.